This T cell receptor beta chain was documented in a study of blood T cell repertoires in COVID-19. Germline trimming cut 4 bases from V and 6 bases from J; bases unmatched to any gene: 14. The germline V gene encodes CDR1 LGHDT and CDR2 YNNKEL (reference sequence). The CDR3 runs 17 residues. Assay used: immunoSEQ multiplex PCR; TCRdb lists only in-frame clones, some missing. The sample has 250,000 or so clones; about 87% are singletons. Material for sequencing was PBMCs or T cells enriched from blood (not recorded which). The chain uses TRBV3-1 (or the pseudogene TRBV3-2) and TRBJ2-1; 8 bases are a match to TRBD1. This sequence was found in a woman in her forties with acute COVID-19. CDR3 region: CASSLKRTGRRGNEQFF. For the CDR3, the DNA is TGTGCCAGCAGCCTTAAACGGACAGGGAGGCGCGGCAATGAGCAGTTCTTC.